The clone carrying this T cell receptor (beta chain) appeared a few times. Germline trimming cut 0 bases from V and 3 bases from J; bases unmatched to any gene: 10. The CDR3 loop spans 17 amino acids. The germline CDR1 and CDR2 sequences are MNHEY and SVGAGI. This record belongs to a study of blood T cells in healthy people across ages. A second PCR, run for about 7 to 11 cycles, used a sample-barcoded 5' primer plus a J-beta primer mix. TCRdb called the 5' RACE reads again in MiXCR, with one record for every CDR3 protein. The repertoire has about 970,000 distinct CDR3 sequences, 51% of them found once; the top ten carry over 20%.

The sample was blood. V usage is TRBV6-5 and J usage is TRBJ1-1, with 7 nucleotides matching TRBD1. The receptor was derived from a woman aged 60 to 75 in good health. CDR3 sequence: CASSYSKAGGSHTEAFF. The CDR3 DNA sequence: TGTGCCAGCAGTTACTCGAAGGCAGGGGGTTCCCACACTGAAGCTTTCTTT.